This TCR beta chain originates from a study of blood T cell repertoires in COVID-19. The CDR3 runs to 12 residues. Per germline, CDR1 SGHTA and CDR2 FQGNSA. V lost 5 bases and J lost 12, with 15 bases in between. Measured with immunoSEQ multiplex PCR; TCRdb has only the in-frame clones, and not every one. The data contain approximately 240,000 clones, 87% of them singletons. The source material was PBMCs or T cells enriched from blood (not recorded which). V usage is TRBV7-2 and J usage is TRBJ2-3; D is possibly TRBD1 (6 bases). This TCR derives from a woman in her 30s with acute COVID-19. CDR3: CASSPPDSIQYF. DNA for the CDR3: TGTGCCAGCAGCCCACCGGACAGTATACAGTATTTT.